This TCR beta chain is from a study of identical twins. From the 5' RACE reads, TCRdb called clonotypes with MiXCR, one entry per CDR3 protein. The sample includes more than 350,000 distinct CDR3 sequences, about 9% of them seen just once. Trimming took off 2 bases at V and 4 bases at J, with 8 bases between the two ends. The CDR3 contains 13 residues. Germline values: CDR1 SEHNR, CDR2 FQNEAQ (reference sequence). This chain joins TRBV7-9 and TRBJ1-2; D unclear. The specimen was naive T cells sorted from blood. This TCR came from a woman between 45 and 65 years old in good health. The CDR3 region is CASSLNVGYGYTF. For the CDR3, the DNA is TGTGCCAGCAGCTTAAATGTCGGCTATGGCTACACCTTC.